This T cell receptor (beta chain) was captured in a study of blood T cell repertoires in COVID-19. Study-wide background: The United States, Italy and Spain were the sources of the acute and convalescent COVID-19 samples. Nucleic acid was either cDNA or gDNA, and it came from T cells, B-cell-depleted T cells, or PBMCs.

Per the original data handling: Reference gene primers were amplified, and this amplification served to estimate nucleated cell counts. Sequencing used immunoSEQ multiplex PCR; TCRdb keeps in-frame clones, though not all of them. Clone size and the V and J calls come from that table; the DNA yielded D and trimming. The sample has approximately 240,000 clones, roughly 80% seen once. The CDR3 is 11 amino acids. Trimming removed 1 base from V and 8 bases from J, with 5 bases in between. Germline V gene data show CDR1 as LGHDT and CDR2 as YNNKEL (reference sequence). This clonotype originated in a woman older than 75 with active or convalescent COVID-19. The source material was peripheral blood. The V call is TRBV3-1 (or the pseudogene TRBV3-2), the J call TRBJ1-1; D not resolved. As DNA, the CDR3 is TGTGCCAGCAGCCAAGGAGGCGAAGCTTTCTTT. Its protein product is CASSQGGEAFF.